This TCR beta chain was documented in a study of shared clonotypes between healthy human individuals. Overall study: Three plates each covered CD4 naive and memory; CD8 naive two, CD8 memory one.

Per the germline V gene, CDR1 is LNHNV and CDR2 is YYDKDF (reference sequence). The CDR3 contains 14 residues. Trimming cost V 3 bases and J 2 bases; bases outside gene matches: 2. Sequencing used immunoSEQ multiplex PCR; TCRdb keeps in-frame clones, though not all of them. The table records about 110,000 clones, 67% of them present only once. This clone appeared once. The same CDR3 is also encoded by other DNA sequences in this sample. The TCR was taken from a woman in her twenties or thirties in good health. The chain uses TRBV15 and TRBJ2-3; 7 bases fit TRBD2. The sequencing sample was made of memory CD8+ T cells sorted from blood. This sample's subset: CD45RO+ cells pooled with CCR7-negative TemRA cells. CDR3 DNA sequence: TGTGCCACCAGCAGGGCGGGAGACACAGATACGCAGTATTTT. It yields the protein CATSRAGDTDTQYF.